Reported below is one T cell receptor beta chain. Which antigen it targets is not known. Per-nucleotide qualities are absent, and no much larger clonotype sits a single base away. The source of the sample is a study of vaccination and CD4 T cells after COVID-19 (dated by TCRdb to the early 2020s). Regarding the complete study: Convalescent patients had a positive SARS-CoV-2 result on nasal swab PCR, and of these patients, several had mild disease and one had severe disease. In the convalescent cohort there were six males and four females, among whom were two Hispanic individuals, seven Caucasians, two Asians and one multiracial person. Each participant got two doses of either the Pfizer-BioNTech BNT162b2 vaccine (n=8) or the Moderna mRNA-1273 vaccine (n=2). Post-COVID blood samples were collected from convalescent patients a median of roughly 100 days after diagnosis, with a range of roughly 35 to 180 days. Post-vaccine blood samples were taken a median of around 70 days after the second vaccine dose, with a range of 14 to 241 days. The cultures were stimulated with overlapping spike peptide pools from SARS-CoV-2 and from the common cold coronaviruses HCoV-NL63, HCoV-OC43 and HCoV-229E. Control cultures used a CEFX viral epitope pool as positive control, an HIV-1 Nef peptide pool as negative control, or no peptide. The spike-specific CD4+ TCR repertoire was compared before and after mRNA vaccination in 10 to 11 COVID-19 convalescent patients and a handful of infection-naive healthy vaccine recipients. Findings and caveats that apply to the study as a whole: The study included relatively few convalescent patients and did not analyze early timepoints after natural infection. In convalescent patients, a median approximately 90% of post-vaccine SARS-CoV-2-reactive clones were detected only after vaccination, suggesting vaccine-specific priming. In convalescent patients, nearly all vaccine-specific clones (304 of 307) were found to be mono-reactive for SARS-CoV-2 spike rather than cross-reactive with common cold coronaviruses. The median count of SARS-CoV-2-reactive clonotypes went up from under 25 after infection to roughly 38 after vaccination, although the change was not significant.

Including the terminal cysteine and phenylalanine, the CDR3 comprises 14 residues. Only the CDR3 region is kept as DNA, spanning 42 bases read in frame from base 1. V is trimmed back by 3 bases and J by 4 bases, and the junction contains 9 bases that no gene match accounts for. As encoded in the germline V gene (reference sequence), CDR1 is DFQATT while CDR2 is SNEGSKA. What this sample's treatment or condition label stands for: approximately nine-day PBMC culture with coronavirus spike peptide pools or control peptides (ViraFEST assay). The ViraFEST assay, used in the study, expanded antigen-specific T cells with peptide pools and then identified the expanded clonotypes through TCR sequencing. The positive SARS-CoV-2 PCR tests of the convalescent patients were dated from March to December 2020, before the Alpha, Beta and Delta variants emerged in the United States. Fewer than 2.5 million PBMCs per well were cultured in IMDM with approximately 5% human AB serum and roughly 9.3 IU/ml IL-2, plus 10 ug/ml peptide pools. On days 3 and 7, half of the culture medium was replaced with fresh IL-2-containing medium. Once the cells had been in culture for roughly 10 days, the EasySep CD4+ T cell isolation kit was used to isolate CD4+ T cells by negative selection. Ficoll-Paque Plus gradient centrifugation was used to isolate PBMCs from whole blood, and the isolated PBMCs were then either used fresh or cryopreserved at -140C. Triplicate wells were generally used for each culture condition.

Libraries were made using PCR. At the Johns Hopkins FTIC core, DNA from the cultured CD4+ T cells underwent TCR sequencing with the Oncomine TCR Beta short-read assay. The QIAamp micro DNA kit was used to extract genomic DNA from the cultured CD4+ T cells. Oncomine TCR Beta libraries from cultured CD4+ T cells were pooled with unique dual indexes and sequenced on an Illumina iSeq 100. The original methods were these. Non-productive sequences were removed, and CDR3s that did not start with C, did not end with F or W, or were shorter than 7 amino acids were discarded. Antigen-specific clonotypes were identified with the MANAFEST web application by comparing peptide-stimulated wells with reference and other culture wells. An FDR below 0.05, an odds ratio above 5, and a productive frequency above 0.1% in at least two of three replicate wells were required for clones to be considered positive. A clonotype was classed as cross-reactive if the clonotype showed significant expansion both in SARS-CoV-2 spike wells and in at least one common cold coronavirus spike condition. Levenshtein distances (stringdist) and unrooted phylogenetic trees (ape) in R version 3.6.1 were used to assess CDR3 homology. TCRdb passed the public sequencing reads through fastp at Q25 and MiXCR, retaining productive beta sequences. Identical CDR3 protein sequences are pooled into one entry, listed with their most common genes and DNA. These V and J calls originate from TCRdb's pipeline instead of the authors' own analysis. The sample table holds approximately 19,000 distinct CDR3 sequences, of which around 58% were seen once. About 8% of the sample is held by the ten biggest clonotypes.

The sequenced material came from CD4+ T cells from blood, cultured in vitro. The chain links TRBV20-1 with TRBJ2-7; 7 of the junction bases match TRBD1. The receptor's source is a human donor who had recovered from COVID-19. The CDR3 corresponds to CSASRQGEGYEQYF. The DNA is TGCAGTGCTAGCAGACAGGGTGAGGGGTACGAGCAGTACTTC.